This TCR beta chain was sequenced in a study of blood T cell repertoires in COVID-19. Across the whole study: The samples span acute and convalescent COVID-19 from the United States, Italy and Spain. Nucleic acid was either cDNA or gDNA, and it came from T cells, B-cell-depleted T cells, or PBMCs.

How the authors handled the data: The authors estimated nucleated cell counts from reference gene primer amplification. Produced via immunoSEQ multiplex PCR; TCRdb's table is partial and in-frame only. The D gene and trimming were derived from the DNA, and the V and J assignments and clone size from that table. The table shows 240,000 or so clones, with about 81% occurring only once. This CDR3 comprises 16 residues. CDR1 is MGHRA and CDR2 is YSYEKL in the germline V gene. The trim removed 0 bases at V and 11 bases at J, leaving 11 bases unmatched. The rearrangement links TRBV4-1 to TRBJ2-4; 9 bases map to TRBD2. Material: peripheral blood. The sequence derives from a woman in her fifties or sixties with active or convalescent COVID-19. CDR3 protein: CASSQDLAGGPPLQYF. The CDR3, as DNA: TGCGCCAGCAGCCAAGATCTTGCGGGGGGGCCCCCCCTTCAGTACTTC.